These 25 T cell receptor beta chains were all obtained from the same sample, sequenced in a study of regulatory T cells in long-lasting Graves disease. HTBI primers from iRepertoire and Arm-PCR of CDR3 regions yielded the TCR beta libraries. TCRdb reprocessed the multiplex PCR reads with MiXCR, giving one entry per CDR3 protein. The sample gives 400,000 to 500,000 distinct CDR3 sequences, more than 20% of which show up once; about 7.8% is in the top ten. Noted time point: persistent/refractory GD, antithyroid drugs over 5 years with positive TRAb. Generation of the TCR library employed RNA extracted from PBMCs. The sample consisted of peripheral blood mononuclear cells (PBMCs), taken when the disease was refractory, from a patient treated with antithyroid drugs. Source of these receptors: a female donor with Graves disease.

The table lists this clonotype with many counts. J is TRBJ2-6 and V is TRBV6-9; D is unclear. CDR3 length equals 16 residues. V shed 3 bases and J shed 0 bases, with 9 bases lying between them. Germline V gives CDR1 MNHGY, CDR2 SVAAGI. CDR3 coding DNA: TGTGCCAGCAGTTACCCCCCAATCTCTGGGGCCAACGTCCTGACTTTC. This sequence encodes CASSYPPISGANVLTF.

CDR3 in DNA: TGTGCCAGCAGTAACGGACCGCTGCACTCCTACGAGCAGTACTTC. Amino acid sequence: CASSNGPLHSYEQYF. V is TRBV6-1 and J is TRBJ2-7; no firm D call. Trimming took off 5 bases at V and 0 bases at J, with 14 bases between the two ends. Germline V gene lookup returns CDR1 MNHNS and CDR2 SASEGT. There are 15 residues in the CDR3.

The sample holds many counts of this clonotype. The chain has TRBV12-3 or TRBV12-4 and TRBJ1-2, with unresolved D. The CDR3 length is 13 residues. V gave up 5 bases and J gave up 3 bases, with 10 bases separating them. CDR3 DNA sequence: TGTGCCAGCAGTACCGGATGGGACTATGGCTACACCTTC. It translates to CASSTGWDYGYTF.

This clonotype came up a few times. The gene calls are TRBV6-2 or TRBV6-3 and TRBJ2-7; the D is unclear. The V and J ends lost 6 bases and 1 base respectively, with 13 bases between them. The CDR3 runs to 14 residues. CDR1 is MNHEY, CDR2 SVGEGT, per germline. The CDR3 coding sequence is TGTGCCAGCAGGGTTGCGGCGGTTTCCTACGAGCAGTACTTC. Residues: CASRVAAVSYEQYF.

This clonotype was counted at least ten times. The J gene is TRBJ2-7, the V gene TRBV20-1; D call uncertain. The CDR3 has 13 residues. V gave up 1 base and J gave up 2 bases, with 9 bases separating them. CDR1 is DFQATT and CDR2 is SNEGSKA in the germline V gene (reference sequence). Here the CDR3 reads CSARGKSAYEQYF. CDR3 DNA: TGCAGTGCTAGAGGTAAAAGCGCCTACGAGCAGTACTTC.

CDR3 region: CASSLGLIGRAANTGELFF. CDR3 nucleotide sequence: TGTGCCAGCAGCTTAGGACTAATCGGCAGGGCAGCGAACACCGGGGAGCTGTTTTTT. V gene TRBV7-9 combines with J gene TRBJ2-2; D could derive from TRBD1 or TRBD2 (5 bases each). Trimming removed 1 base from V and 0 bases from J, with 18 bases in between. CDR3 length equals 19 residues. Germline CDR1 reads SEHNR; CDR2 reads FQNEAQ (reference sequence).

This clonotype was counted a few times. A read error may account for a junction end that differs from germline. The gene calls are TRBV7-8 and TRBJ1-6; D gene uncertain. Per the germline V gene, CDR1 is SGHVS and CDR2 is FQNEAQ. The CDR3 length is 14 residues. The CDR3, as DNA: TGTGACAGCAGCTTAGCCACCTGGGAGGCCCCCCTCCACTTT. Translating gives CDSSLATWEAPLHF.

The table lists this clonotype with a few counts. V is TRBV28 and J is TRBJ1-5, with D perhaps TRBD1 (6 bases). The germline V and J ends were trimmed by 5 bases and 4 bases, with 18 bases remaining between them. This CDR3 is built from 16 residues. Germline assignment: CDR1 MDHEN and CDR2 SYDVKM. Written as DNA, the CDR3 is TGTGCCAGCAGTCCTCATGCCGGGACACTTAATCAGCCCCAGCATTTT. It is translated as CASSPHAGTLNQPQHF.

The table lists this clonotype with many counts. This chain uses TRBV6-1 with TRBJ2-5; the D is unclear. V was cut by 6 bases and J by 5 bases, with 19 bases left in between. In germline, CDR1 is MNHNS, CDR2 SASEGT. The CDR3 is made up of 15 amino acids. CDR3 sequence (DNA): TGTGCCAGCAGCCCCGGCATCAGCTCCGGGGAGACCCAGTACTTC. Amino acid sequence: CASSPGISSGETQYF.

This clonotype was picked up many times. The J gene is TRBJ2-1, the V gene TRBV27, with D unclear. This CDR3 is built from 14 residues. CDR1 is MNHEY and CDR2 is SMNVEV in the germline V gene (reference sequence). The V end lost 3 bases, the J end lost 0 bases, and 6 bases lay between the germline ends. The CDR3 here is CASSFESSYNEQFF. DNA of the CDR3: TGTGCCAGCAGTTTCGAGAGCTCCTACAATGAGCAGTTCTTC.

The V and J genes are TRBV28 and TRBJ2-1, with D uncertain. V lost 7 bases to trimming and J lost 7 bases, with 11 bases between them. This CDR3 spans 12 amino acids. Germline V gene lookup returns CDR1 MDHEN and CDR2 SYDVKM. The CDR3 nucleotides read TGTGCCAGCACTGCACTACCGAATGAGCAGTTCTTC. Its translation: CASTALPNEQFF.

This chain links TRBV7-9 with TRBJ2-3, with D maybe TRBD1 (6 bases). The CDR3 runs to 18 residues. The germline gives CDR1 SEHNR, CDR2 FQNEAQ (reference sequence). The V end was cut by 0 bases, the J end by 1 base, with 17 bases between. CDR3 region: CASSLAHSGTPRTDTQYF. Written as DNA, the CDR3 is TGTGCCAGCAGCTTAGCCCACTCCGGGACACCCCGCACAGATACGCAGTATTTT.

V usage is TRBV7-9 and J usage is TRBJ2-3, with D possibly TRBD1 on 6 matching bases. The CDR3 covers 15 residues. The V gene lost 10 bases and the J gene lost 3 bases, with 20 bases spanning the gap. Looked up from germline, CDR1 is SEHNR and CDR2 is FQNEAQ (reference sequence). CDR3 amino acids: CAISESTGTTDTQYF. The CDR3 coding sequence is TGTGCCATCAGTGAGTCGACGGGGACAACAGATACGCAGTATTTT.

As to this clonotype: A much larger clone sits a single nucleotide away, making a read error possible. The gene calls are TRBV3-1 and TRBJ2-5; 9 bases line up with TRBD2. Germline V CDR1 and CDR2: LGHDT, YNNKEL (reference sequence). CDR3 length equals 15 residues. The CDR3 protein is CASSQDSGRSETQCF. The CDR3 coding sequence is TGTGCCAGCAGCCAAGATAGCGGGAGATCCGAGACCCAGTGCTTC.

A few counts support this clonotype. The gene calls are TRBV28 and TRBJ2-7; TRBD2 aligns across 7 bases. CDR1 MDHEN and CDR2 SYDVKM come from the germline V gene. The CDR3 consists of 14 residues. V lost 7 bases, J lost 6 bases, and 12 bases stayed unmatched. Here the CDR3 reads CASKRLALASEQYF. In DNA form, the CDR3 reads TGTGCCAGCAAAAGACTAGCCCTAGCCTCCGAGCAGTACTTC.

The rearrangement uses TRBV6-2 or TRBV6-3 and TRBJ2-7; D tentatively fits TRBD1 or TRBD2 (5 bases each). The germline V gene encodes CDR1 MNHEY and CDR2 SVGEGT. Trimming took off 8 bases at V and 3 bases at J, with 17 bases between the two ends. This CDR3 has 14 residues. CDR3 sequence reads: CASSRGQGFYEQYF. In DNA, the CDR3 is TGTGCCAGCTCCCGAGGGCAGGGTTTCTACGAGCAGTACTTC.

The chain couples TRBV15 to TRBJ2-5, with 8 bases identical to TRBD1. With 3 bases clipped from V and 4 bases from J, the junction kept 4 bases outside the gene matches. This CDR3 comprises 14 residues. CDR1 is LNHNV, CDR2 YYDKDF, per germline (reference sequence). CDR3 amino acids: CATSRGDRRETQYF. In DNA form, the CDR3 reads TGTGCCACCAGCAGGGGGGACAGGCGAGAGACCCAGTACTTC.

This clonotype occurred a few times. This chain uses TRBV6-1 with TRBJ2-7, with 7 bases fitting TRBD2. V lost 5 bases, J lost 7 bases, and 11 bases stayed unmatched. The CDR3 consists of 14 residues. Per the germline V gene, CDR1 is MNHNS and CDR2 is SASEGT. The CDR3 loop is CASSQSGTTGEQYF. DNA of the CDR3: TGTGCCAGCAGTCAATCCGGGACTACAGGTGAGCAGTACTTC.

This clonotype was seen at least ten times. The CDR3 coding sequence is TGTGCCAGCAGCTTAGATCCCAGAGACGATTCACCCCTCCACTTT. It yields the protein CASSLDPRDDSPLHF. J is TRBJ1-6 and V is TRBV11-2; D is ambiguous. The CDR3 runs 15 residues. Germline V lookup: CDR1 SGHAT, CDR2 FQNNGV. Trimming took off 0 bases at V and 8 bases at J, with 11 bases between the two ends.

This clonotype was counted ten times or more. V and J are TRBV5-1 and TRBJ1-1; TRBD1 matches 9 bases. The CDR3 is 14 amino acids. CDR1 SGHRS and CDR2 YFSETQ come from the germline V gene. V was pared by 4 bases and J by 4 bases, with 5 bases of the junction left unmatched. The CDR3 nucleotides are TGCGCCAGCAGCCCCGGGACAGGGAGCACTGAAGCTTTCTTT. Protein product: CASSPGTGSTEAFF.

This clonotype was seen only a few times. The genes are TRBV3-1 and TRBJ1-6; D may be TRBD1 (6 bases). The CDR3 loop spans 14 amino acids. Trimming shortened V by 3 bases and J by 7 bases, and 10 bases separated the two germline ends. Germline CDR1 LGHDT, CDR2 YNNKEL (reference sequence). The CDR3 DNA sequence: TGTGCCAGCAGCCAGGGTACAGGGAATTCACCCCTCCACTTT. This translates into CASSQGTGNSPLHF.

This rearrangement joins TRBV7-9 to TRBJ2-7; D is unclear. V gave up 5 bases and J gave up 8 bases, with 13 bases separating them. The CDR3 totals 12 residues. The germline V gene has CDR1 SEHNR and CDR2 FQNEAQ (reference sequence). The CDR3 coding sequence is TGTGCCAGCAGCCCCGGAACGGAGAAGCAGTACTTC. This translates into CASSPGTEKQYF.

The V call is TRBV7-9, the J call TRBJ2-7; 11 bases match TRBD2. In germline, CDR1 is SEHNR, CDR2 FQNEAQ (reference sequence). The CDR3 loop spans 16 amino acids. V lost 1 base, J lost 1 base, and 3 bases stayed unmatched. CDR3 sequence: CASSLGLAGTSYEQYF. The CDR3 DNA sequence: TGTGCCAGCAGCTTAGGACTAGCGGGAACATCCTACGAGCAGTACTTC.

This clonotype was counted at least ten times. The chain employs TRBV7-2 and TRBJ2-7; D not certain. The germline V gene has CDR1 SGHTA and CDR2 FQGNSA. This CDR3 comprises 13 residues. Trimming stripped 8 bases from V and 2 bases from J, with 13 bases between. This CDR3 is CASRRSPAYEQYF. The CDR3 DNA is TGTGCCAGCCGCCGCTCCCCTGCCTACGAGCAGTACTTC.

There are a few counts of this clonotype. CDR3 in amino acids: CASSFLLSGHTEAFF. CDR3 sequence (DNA): TGTGCCAGCAGCTTCCTACTCTCGGGGCACACTGAAGCTTTCTTT. This sequence joins TRBV5-5 and TRBJ1-1; D may be TRBD1 (5 bases). The CDR3 length is 15 residues. V dropped 2 bases and J dropped 3 bases, with 14 bases sitting between them. The V gene's germline CDR1 is SGHKS and CDR2 YYEKEE (reference sequence).